This T cell receptor beta chain stems from a study of blood T cell repertoires in COVID-19. Study summary: Samples of COVID-19 (acute and convalescent) were obtained from the United States, Italy and Spain. In each case, the material was cDNA or gDNA derived from T cells, B-cell-depleted T cells, or PBMCs.

In the authors' methods: Counts of nucleated cells, estimated from reference gene primer amplification, were obtained. The data were produced by immunoSEQ multiplex PCR, yet TCRdb's version contains in-frame clones alone and is incomplete. V, J and clone size are those of that table, while D and trimming were read from the DNA. This sample has 95,000 to 130,000 clones, with about nine tenths found just once. The germline V gene has CDR1 MNHEY and CDR2 SVGEGT. This CDR3 is 12 amino acids long. Trimming stripped 6 bases from V and 6 bases from J, with 12 bases between. The sample consisted of peripheral blood. This receptor was obtained from a human donor with active COVID-19. The donor label of this sample is uncertain. This chain joins TRBV6-2 or TRBV6-3 and TRBJ2-7, with a weak D call TRBD2 (5 bases). The CDR3 nucleotides are TGTGCCAGCAGCTTACATGGAGGCGAGCAGTACTTC. Translating gives CASSLHGGEQYF.